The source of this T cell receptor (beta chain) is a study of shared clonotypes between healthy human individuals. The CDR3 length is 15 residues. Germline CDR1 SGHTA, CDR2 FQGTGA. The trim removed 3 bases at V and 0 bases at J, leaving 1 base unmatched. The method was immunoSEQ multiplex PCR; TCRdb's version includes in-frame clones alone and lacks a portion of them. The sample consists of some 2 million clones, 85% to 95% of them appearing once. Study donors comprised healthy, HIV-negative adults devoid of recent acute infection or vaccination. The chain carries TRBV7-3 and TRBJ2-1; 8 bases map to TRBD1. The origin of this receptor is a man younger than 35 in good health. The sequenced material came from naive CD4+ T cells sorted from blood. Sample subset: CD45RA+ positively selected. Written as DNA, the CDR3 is TGTGCCAGCAGCTTCACAGGGGGCTCCTACAATGAGCAGTTCTTC. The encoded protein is CASSFTGGSYNEQFF.